These T cell receptor beta chains were read from a single sample in a study of identical twins. TCRdb reanalysed the 5' RACE reads using MiXCR and keeps one entry per CDR3 protein. The data contain approximately 470,000 distinct CDR3 sequences, more than 13% of them singletons. This sample also belongs to another study, concerning yellow fever vaccine responses in identical twins.

Sequenced input: CD4+ T cells sorted from blood. These receptor sequences come from a woman aged 18-29 years in good health. Each CDR3 is given with its conserved first and last residue. The D gene is left open where the match is weak. Clone sizes are given selectively: once, few, many, or a class where the clone is expanded.

v_call	d_call	clone_size	j_call	cdr3_aa	cdr3_nt
TRBV11-2	-	once	TRBJ2-5	CASEGMSETQYF	TGTGCCAGCGAAGGGATGTCAGAGACCCAGTACTTC
TRBV6-5	-	few	TRBJ2-5	CASSYGQLETQYF	TGTGCCAGCAGTTACGGGCAGTTGGAGACCCAGTACTTC
TRBV3-1	-	few	TRBJ2-3	CASRTLMGDTQYF	TGTGCCAGTAGGACGCTGATGGGAGATACGCAGTATTTT
TRBV20-1	TRBD1	-	TRBJ2-2	CSARTGGSIGELFF	TGCAGTGCTAGAACAGGGGGTAGTATCGGGGAGCTGTTTTTT
TRBV4-2	TRBD2	-	TRBJ2-3	CASSQAGTSVYTDTQYF	TGTGCCAGCAGCCAAGCCGGGACTAGCGTCTACACAGATACGCAGTATTTT
TRBV20-1	TRBD2	-	TRBJ2-3	CSALEPSGVTDTQYF	TGCAGTGCCCTTGAGCCGAGCGGGGTTACAGATACGCAGTATTTT
TRBV7-2	-	many	TRBJ1-1	CASSSGTHTEAFF	TGTGCCAGCAGCTCCGGGACCCACACTGAAGCTTTCTTT
TRBV11-3	-	few	TRBJ2-1	CASSLGVLYNEQFF	TGTGCCAGCAGCTTAGGTGTCCTCTACAATGAGCAGTTCTTC
TRBV18	-	-	TRBJ2-7	CASSHSATYEQYF	TGTGCCAGCTCGCACTCTGCCACCTACGAGCAGTACTTC
TRBV29-1	-	few	TRBJ1-2	CSGWVNYGYTF	TGCAGCGGATGGGTGAACTATGGCTACACCTTC
TRBV9	-	-	TRBJ2-5	CASSPGQGLIRETQYF	TGTGCCAGCAGCCCCGGGCAGGGGCTGATTCGAGAGACCCAGTACTTC
TRBV4-2	-	few	TRBJ2-5	CASSPRQQGSGSGGETQYF	TGTGCCAGCAGCCCGCGCCAACAGGGGAGCGGGAGCGGGGGAGAGACCCAGTACTTC
TRBV10-3	TRBD1	-	TRBJ2-3	CAIRNNRGQKDTQYF	TGTGCCATCAGGAACAACAGGGGGCAAAAAGATACGCAGTATTTT
TRBV5-1	-	-	TRBJ2-3	CASSLVGGIPTDTQYF	TGCGCCAGCAGCCTTGTAGGGGGGATTCCCACAGATACGCAGTATTTT
TRBV15	-	-	TRBJ2-1	CATSPGLAYLYNEQFF	TGTGCCACCAGCCCCGGTTTGGCCTACCTTTACAATGAGCAGTTCTTC
TRBV6-5	-	few	TRBJ2-7	CASSFTPGPYEQYF	TGTGCCAGCAGCTTTACTCCCGGTCCCTACGAGCAGTACTTC
TRBV24-1	TRBD2	few	TRBJ2-2	CATSDLGGRPGDTGELFF	TGTGCCACCAGTGATTTAGGCGGGAGGCCTGGGGACACCGGGGAGCTGTTTTTT
TRBV28	-	-	TRBJ2-4	CASTHRDKAKNIQYF	TGTGCCAGCACCCACAGGGATAAAGCCAAAAACATTCAGTACTTC
TRBV5-1	-	few	TRBJ2-3	CASSLAGQGPTDTQYF	TGCGCCAGCAGCTTGGCCGGCCAGGGCCCCACAGATACGCAGTATTTT
TRBV5-1	TRBD2	-	TRBJ2-1	CASSPAGTSGGPFNEQFF	TGCGCCAGCAGCCCCGCCGGGACTAGCGGGGGACCCTTCAATGAGCAGTTCTTC